The clone carrying this TCR beta chain was seen ten or more times. This CDR3 spans 15 amino acids. V was clipped by 2 bases and J by 4 bases; unmatched bases: 8. CDR1 is GTSNPN, CDR2 SVGIG, per germline (reference sequence). These data belong to a study of read filtering for tumor transcriptome and immune sequencing. Molecular barcoded adaptors covering alpha/delta and beta/gamma chains were used on about 0.4 ug RNA. Using its own MiXCR run on the reads, TCRdb lists one record per CDR3 protein. The table has roughly 27,000 distinct CDR3 sequences, around 14% seen once. The sample consisted of a population of CD138-negative cells sorted from bone marrow. V is TRBV30 and J is TRBJ2-5; TRBD1 agrees at 9 bases. This clonotype was obtained from a donor at least 40 years old with multiple myeloma. The CDR3 DNA reads as TGTGCCTGGAGTTATAACAGGGGGCGGCGAGAGACCCAGTACTTC. Protein product: CAWSYNRGRRETQYF.